Presented here are 23 T cell receptor beta chains from one specimen sequenced in a study of OX40 agonist ivuxolimab in advanced cancers. Assay used: immunoSEQ multiplex PCR; TCRdb lists only in-frame clones, some missing. The sample comprises about 90,000 clones, roughly 93% of which are singletons, and around 0.35% rests with the top ten. The specimen was CD4+ or CD8+ T cells sorted from blood, collected in a trial of the OX40 agonist ivuxolimab. The receptor set was obtained from an adult with an advanced solid tumor such as melanoma, head and neck, liver or kidney cancer.

The rearrangement links TRBV28 to TRBJ1-5; D gene ambiguous. V dropped 5 bases and J dropped 2 bases, with 16 bases sitting between them. The germline CDR1 and CDR2 sequences are MDHEN and SYDVKM. This CDR3 spans 16 amino acids. DNA of the CDR3: TGTGCCAGCAGTCGGGTCGTGTCCTATGGCAATCAGCCCCAGCATTTT. It encodes CASSRVVSYGNQPQHF.

V is TRBV6-6 and J is TRBJ1-2, with a tentative D call TRBD1 (5 bases). Germline loops: CDR1 MNHNY, CDR2 SVGAGI (reference sequence). V dropped 7 bases and J dropped 6 bases, with 15 bases sitting between them. The CDR3 consists of 13 residues. The chain's CDR3 is CASTVRWGNGYTF. The CDR3 DNA reads TGTGCCAGCACCGTGCGATGGGGGAATGGCTACACCTTC.

The chain combines TRBV27 with TRBJ2-5, with 7 bases that match TRBD1. The germline V gene has CDR1 MNHEY and CDR2 SMNVEV (reference sequence). The CDR3 has 14 residues. The ends lost 6 bases at V and 5 bases at J; junction bases unmatched: 9. The CDR3 region is CASSQRQGAETQYF. CDR3 coding DNA: TGTGCCAGCAGCCAACGACAGGGAGCGGAGACCCAGTACTTC.

The chain carries TRBV19 and TRBJ2-1, with 13 bases matching TRBD2. Germline CDR1 LNHDA, CDR2 SQIVND (reference sequence). The CDR3 is made up of 17 amino acids. The V and J ends lost 2 bases and 3 bases, in that order; junction bases with no gene match: 4. This CDR3 reads CASSIRTSGSVYNEQFF. DNA for the CDR3: TGTGCCAGTAGTATAAGGACTAGCGGGAGTGTCTACAATGAGCAGTTCTTC.

The rearrangement links TRBV5-6 to TRBJ2-3, with D tentatively TRBD2 (5 bases). Germline V gene data show CDR1 as SGHDT and CDR2 as YYEEEE. Deletions cut 1 base from V and 6 bases from J, with 9 bases between. The CDR3 has 13 amino acids. The chain's CDR3 is CASSLKGDDTQYF. The DNA of the CDR3 is TGTGCCAGCAGCTTGAAGGGAGATGATACGCAGTATTTT.

Notes on this clone: The CDR3 ends on some other residue instead of the conserved phenylalanine or tryptophan, so this is likely a read error. This chain connects TRBV28 to TRBJ1-2, with D possibly TRBD1 on 5 matching bases. This CDR3 comprises 12 residues. V was pared by 4 bases and J by 8 bases, with 11 bases between. Germline V lookup: CDR1 MDHEN, CDR2 SYDVKM. The CDR3 spells CASSSQGQGYTL. As DNA, the CDR3 is TGTGCCAGCAGTTCTCAGGGTCAGGGCTACACCCTC.

This chain joins TRBV5-4 and TRBJ1-2; D not certain. The V end was cut by 0 bases, the J end by 4 bases, with 10 bases between. Germline CDR1 and CDR2: SGHNT and YYREEE (reference sequence). The CDR3 consists of 14 residues. CDR3 nucleotides: TGTGCCAGCAGCTTGGTCAACGGCGGCTATGGCTACACCTTC. This gives the protein CASSLVNGGYGYTF.

The V gene is TRBV5-4, the J gene TRBJ2-1; the match to TRBD2 covers 13 bases. V shed 3 bases, J shed 14 bases, and the junction held 5 bases outside the gene matches. This CDR3 has 13 amino acids. CDR1 SGHNT and CDR2 YYREEE come from the germline V gene (reference sequence). The CDR3 spells CASSWTSGGPEFF. DNA of the CDR3: TGTGCCAGCAGCTGGACTAGCGGGGGCCCCGAGTTCTTC. Full variable domain (rest looked up from reference TRBV5-4 and TRBJ2-1): ETGVTQSPTHLIKTRGQQVTLRCSSQSGHNTVSWYQQALGQGPQFIFQYYREEENGRGNFPPRFSGLQFPNYSSELNVNALELDDSALYLCASSWTSGGPEFFGPGTRLTVL.

The chain is built from TRBV9 and TRBJ2-1, with D perhaps matching TRBD2 (6 bases). Germline CDR1 SGDLS, CDR2 YYNGEE. CDR3 size: 16 residues. Trimming took off 3 bases at V and 0 bases at J, with 13 bases between the two ends. The DNA for the CDR3 is TGTGCCAGCAGCGACCGGTTCGGGAGCTCCTACAATGAGCAGTTCTTC. It translates to CASSDRFGSSYNEQFF.

V gene TRBV5-5 combines with J gene TRBJ1-1; possibly TRBD1 for D (5 bases). Deletions cut 2 bases from V and 0 bases from J, with 11 bases between. The length of the CDR3 is 15 residues. Germline CDR1 SGHKS, CDR2 YYEKEE (reference sequence). CDR3 bases: TGTGCCAGCAGCTTTGGGGTGGGGCTGAACACTGAAGCTTTCTTT. This encodes CASSFGVGLNTEAFF. Supplemented by reference TRBV5-5 and TRBJ1-1, the full variable domain reads DAGVTQSPTHLIKTRGQQVTLRCSPISGHKSVSWYQQVLGQGPQFIFQYYEKEERGRGNFPDRFSARQFPNYSSELNVNALLLGDSALYLCASSFGVGLNTEAFFGQGTRLTVV.

V and J are TRBV2 and TRBJ2-1, with 10 bases lining up with TRBD1. The V gene end was trimmed by 6 bases and the J gene end by 10 bases; junction bases not matched to a gene: 9. Germline V gives CDR1 SNHLY, CDR2 FYNNEI. The CDR3 spans 14 residues. The CDR3 nucleotides are TGTGCCAGCAGCATCGACAGGGGGCGCGTCGAGCAGTTCTTC. Its protein product is CASSIDRGRVEQFF.

This clone appeared a single time. CDR3 sequence: CASSQGTVRTNYGYTF. DNA of the CDR3: TGCGCCAGCAGCCAGGGGACAGTTCGTACTAACTATGGCTACACCTTC. V gene TRBV5-1 combines with J gene TRBJ1-2; TRBD1 matches 7 bases. Germline V CDR1 and CDR2: SGHRS, YFSETQ. V lost 4 bases, J lost 0 bases, and 9 bases stayed unmatched. CDR3 length equals 16 residues.

The rearrangement uses TRBV7-9 and TRBJ2-1; 8 bases are a match to TRBD2. V gave up 1 base and J gave up 9 bases; unmatched junction bases: 8. Germline CDR1 reads SEHNR; CDR2 reads FQNEAQ (reference sequence). The CDR3 is 15 residues long. The CDR3 DNA reads TGTGCCAGCAGCTTAGGGGCTAGCGGGCTCGGTGAGCAGTTCTTC. This gives the protein CASSLGASGLGEQFF.

The chain combines TRBV7-9 with TRBJ2-7, with 13 positions matching TRBD2. Germline values: CDR1 SEHNR, CDR2 FQNEAQ (reference sequence). The CDR3 is 15 residues long. The V segment lost 5 bases and the J segment 4 bases; nucleotides outside the gene matches: 5. CDR3 region: CASSARTSGSYEQYF. Written as DNA, the CDR3 is TGTGCCAGCAGCGCGCGGACTAGCGGGAGTTACGAGCAGTACTTC.

This sequence joins TRBV11-2 and TRBJ1-3, with D uncertain. There are 14 residues in the CDR3. V was trimmed by 4 bases and J by 2 bases, leaving 9 bases between them. Per germline, CDR1 SGHAT and CDR2 FQNNGV. The CDR3 region has the DNA TGTGCCAGCAGCTCCCGCCTGACTGGAAACACCATATATTTT. It codes for CASSSRLTGNTIYF.

The genes are TRBV15 and TRBJ2-5; 12 bases are shared with TRBD2. This CDR3 has 16 residues. The germline CDR1 and CDR2 sequences are LNHNV and YYDKDF (reference sequence). Unmatched junction bases numbered 4, after V lost 0 bases and J lost 5 bases. CDR3 loop: CATSRERTSGGETQYF. For the CDR3, the DNA is TGTGCCACCAGCAGAGAAAGAACTAGCGGGGGGGAGACCCAGTACTTC.

The rearrangement joins TRBV6-5 to TRBJ2-7; 9 bases map to TRBD2. V lost 0 bases, J lost 4 bases, and 7 bases stayed unmatched. There are 16 residues in the CDR3. Germline CDR1 reads MNHEY; CDR2 reads SVGAGI. The CDR3 loop reads CASSYSFGSGRYEQYF. The CDR3 coding sequence is TGTGCCAGCAGTTACTCCTTCGGTAGCGGGAGATACGAGCAGTACTTC.

The V and J genes are TRBV7-2 and TRBJ2-5; 9 nucleotides line up with TRBD2. This CDR3 region has 16 residues. Trimming at V came to 7 bases and at J to 5 bases, leaving 14 bases not matched to a gene. Germline-derived CDR1 and CDR2 are SGHTA and FQGNSA. The CDR3 region is CASNQPGSGSAETQYF. CDR3 sequence (DNA): TGTGCCAGCAACCAACCCGGTAGCGGGAGTGCGGAGACCCAGTACTTC.

This clone was counted once. V and J are TRBV28 and TRBJ2-7; D ambiguous. Trimming shortened V by 4 bases and J by 6 bases, and 10 bases separated the two germline ends. Germline loops: CDR1 MDHEN, CDR2 SYDVKM. The CDR3 totals 12 residues. This CDR3 reads CASSSALPEQYF. The CDR3 coding sequence is TGTGCCAGCAGTTCAGCCCTCCCCGAGCAGTACTTC.

The chain recombines TRBV28 with TRBJ2-1; TRBD1 is a possible D gene (5 bases). Trimming shortened V by 2 bases and J by 4 bases, and 15 bases separated the two germline ends. Germline V gene sequence: CDR1 MDHEN, CDR2 SYDVKM. CDR3 size: 16 residues. CDR3 coding DNA: TGTGCCAGCAGTTTACTGGGGCAACCCCAGTACAATGAGCAGTTCTTC. Translation gives CASSLLGQPQYNEQFF.

This sequence joins TRBV18 and TRBJ2-3, with 7 bases aligning to TRBD2. In germline, CDR1 is KGHSH, CDR2 LQKENI. This CDR3 comprises 17 residues. With 0 bases clipped from V and 3 bases from J, the junction kept 9 bases outside the gene matches. The CDR3 DNA is TGTGCCAGCTCACCACCATGGACTAGGCAGATAACAGATACGCAGTATTTT. Translated, it gives CASSPPWTRQITDTQYF.

This clone was seen only once. J is TRBJ1-5 and V is TRBV21-1; the table's D call TRBD1 went unverified against the DNA. TRBV21-1 counts as a pseudogene. This CDR3 is 21 amino acids long. The chain's CDR3 is CASSKELVYRGTQVRYQPQHF. The CDR3 nucleotides read TGTGCCAGCAGCAAAGAATTGGTTTACAGGGGGACTCAGGTACGATACCAGCCCCAGCATTTT.

This chain uses TRBV6-6 with TRBJ2-2, with a weak D call TRBD2 (5 bases). Germline values: CDR1 MNHNY, CDR2 SVGAGI (reference sequence). CDR3 size: 14 residues. V was clipped by 6 bases and J by 6 bases, with 14 bases between them. The CDR3 reads CASSPVPGSGELFF. CDR3 in DNA: TGTGCCAGCAGCCCCGTCCCGGGATCCGGGGAGCTGTTTTTT.